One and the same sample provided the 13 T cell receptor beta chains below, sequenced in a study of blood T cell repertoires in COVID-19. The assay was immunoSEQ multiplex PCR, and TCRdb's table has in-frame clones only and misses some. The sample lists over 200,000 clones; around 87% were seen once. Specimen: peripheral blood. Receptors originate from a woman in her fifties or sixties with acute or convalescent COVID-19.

The CDR3 spells CASSLGQNPIYGYTF. The CDR3 nucleotides read TGCGCCAGCAGCTTGGGACAGAATCCCATCTATGGCTACACCTTC. V is TRBV5-1 and J is TRBJ1-2, with a tentative D call TRBD1 (5 bases). The CDR3 covers 15 residues. Per the germline V gene, CDR1 is SGHRS and CDR2 is YFSETQ. Between the trimmed V and J ends, which lost 0 bases and 4 bases, there was a span of 13 bases.

The CDR3 reads CASSLGSGALAFF. CDR3 coding DNA: TGTGCCAGCAGCTTAGGGTCCGGAGCGCTGGCTTTCTTT. The chain carries TRBV7-3 and TRBJ1-1; D is ambiguous. The CDR3 extends over 13 amino acids. Looked up from germline, CDR1 is SGHTA and CDR2 is FQGTGA. Deletions cut 2 bases from V and 11 bases from J, with 15 bases between.

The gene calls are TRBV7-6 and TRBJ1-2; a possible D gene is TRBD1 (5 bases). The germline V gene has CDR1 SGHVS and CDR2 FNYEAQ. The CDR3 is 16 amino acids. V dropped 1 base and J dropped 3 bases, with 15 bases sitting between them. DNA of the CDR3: TGTGCCAGCAGCTTAGTATCGGCAGGGATGGACTATGGCTACACCTTC. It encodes CASSLVSAGMDYGYTF. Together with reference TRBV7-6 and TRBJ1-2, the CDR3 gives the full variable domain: GAGVSQSPRYKVTKRGQDVALRCDPISGHVSLYWYRQALGQGPEFLTYFNYEAQQDKSGLPNDRFSAERPEGSISTLTIQRTEQRDSAMYRCASSLVSAGMDYGYTFGSGTRLTVV.

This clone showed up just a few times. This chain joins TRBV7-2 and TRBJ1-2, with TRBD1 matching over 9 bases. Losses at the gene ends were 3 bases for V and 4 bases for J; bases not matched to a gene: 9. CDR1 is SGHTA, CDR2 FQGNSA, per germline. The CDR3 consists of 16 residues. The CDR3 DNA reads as TGTGCCAGCAGCTTCGATCGGACAGGGGCTGCCTATGGCTACACCTTC. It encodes CASSFDRTGAAYGYTF.

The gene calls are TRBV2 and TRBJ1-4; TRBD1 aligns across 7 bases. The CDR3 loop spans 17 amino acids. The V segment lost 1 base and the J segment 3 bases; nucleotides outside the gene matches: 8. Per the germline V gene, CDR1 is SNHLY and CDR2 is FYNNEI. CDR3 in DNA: TGTGCCAGCAGTGAAGGCGGCAGGGGGGAATCTAATGAAAAACTGTTTTTT. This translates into CASSEGGRGESNEKLFF. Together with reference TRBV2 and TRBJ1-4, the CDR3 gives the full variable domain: EPEVTQTPSHQVTQMGQEVILRCVPISNHLYFYWYRQILGQKVEFLVSFYNNEISEKSEIFDDQFSVERPDGSNFTLKIRSTKLEDSAMYFCASSEGGRGESNEKLFFGSGTQLSVL.

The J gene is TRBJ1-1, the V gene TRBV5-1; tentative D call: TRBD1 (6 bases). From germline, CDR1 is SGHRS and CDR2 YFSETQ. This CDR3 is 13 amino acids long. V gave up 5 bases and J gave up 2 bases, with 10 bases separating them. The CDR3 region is CASRNRDNTEAFF. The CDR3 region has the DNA TGCGCCAGCAGAAACAGGGACAACACTGAAGCTTTCTTT.

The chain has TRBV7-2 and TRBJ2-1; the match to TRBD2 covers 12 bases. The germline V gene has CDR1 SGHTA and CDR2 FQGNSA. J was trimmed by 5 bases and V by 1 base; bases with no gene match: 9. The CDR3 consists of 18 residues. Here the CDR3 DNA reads TGTGCCAGCAGCTTAGTACCCTATCTAGCGGGAGGGAACAATGAGCAGTTCTTC. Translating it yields CASSLVPYLAGGNNEQFF. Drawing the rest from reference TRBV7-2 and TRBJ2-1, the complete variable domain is GAGVSQSPSNKVTEKGKDVELRCDPISGHTALYWYRQSLGQGLEFLIYFQGNSAPDKSGLPSDRFSAERTGGSVSTLTIQRTQQEDSAVYLCASSLVPYLAGGNNEQFFGPGTRLTVL.

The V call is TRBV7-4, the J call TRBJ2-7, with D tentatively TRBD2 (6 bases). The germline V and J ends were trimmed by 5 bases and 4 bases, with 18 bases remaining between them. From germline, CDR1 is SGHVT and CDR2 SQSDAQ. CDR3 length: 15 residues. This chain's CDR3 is CASSLDGDGSYEQYF. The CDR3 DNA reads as TGTGCCAGCAGCCTCGATGGGGACGGGAGTTACGAGCAGTACTTC.

The CDR3 DNA is TGTGCCAGCAGCGACGGACTAGCGGACAATGAGCAGTTCTTC. Translation gives CASSDGLADNEQFF. This chain connects TRBV7-3 to TRBJ2-1; 10 bases are shared with TRBD2. V lost 5 bases to trimming and J lost 5 bases; unmatched junction nucleotides: 3. This CDR3 spans 14 amino acids. Germline values: CDR1 SGHTA, CDR2 FQGTGA.

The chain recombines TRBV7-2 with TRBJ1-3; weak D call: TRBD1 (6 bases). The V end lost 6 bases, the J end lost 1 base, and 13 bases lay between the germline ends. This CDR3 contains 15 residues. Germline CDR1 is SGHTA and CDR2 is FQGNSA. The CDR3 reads CASRPTGSSGNTIYF. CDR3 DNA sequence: TGTGCCAGCAGGCCTACAGGGTCGTCTGGAAACACCATATATTTT.

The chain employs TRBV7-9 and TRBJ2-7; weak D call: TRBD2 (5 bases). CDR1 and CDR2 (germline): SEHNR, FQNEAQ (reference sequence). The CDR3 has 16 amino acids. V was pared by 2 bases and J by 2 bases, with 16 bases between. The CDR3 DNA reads TGTGCCAGCAGCTTATACCCAGCGGTCGTTACCTACGAGCAGTACTTC. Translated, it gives CASSLYPAVVTYEQYF.

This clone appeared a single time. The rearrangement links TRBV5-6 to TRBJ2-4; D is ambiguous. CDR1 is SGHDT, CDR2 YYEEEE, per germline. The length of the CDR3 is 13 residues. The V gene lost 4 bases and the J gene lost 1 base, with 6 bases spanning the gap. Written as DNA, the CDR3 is TGTGCCAGCAGCCCCGTCGCCAAAAACATTCAGTACTTC. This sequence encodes CASSPVAKNIQYF.

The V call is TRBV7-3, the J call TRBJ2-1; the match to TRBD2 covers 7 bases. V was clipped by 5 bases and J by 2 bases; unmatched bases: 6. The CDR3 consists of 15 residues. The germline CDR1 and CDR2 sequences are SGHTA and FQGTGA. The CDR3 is CASSGGGTTYNEQFF. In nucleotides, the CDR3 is TGTGCCAGCAGCGGAGGAGGGACTACCTACAATGAGCAGTTCTTC.